The rows below give T cell receptor beta chains drawn from one sample of a study of blood T cell repertoires in COVID-19. Here immunoSEQ multiplex PCR was the method, and the copy in TCRdb shows in-frame clones only, minus some. Here the sample spans under 65,000 clones, 90% to 95% being singletons. The sequenced material came from peripheral blood. All receptors derive from a human donor in a cohort sampled during active COVID-19. The CDR3 runs from the conserved cysteine through the conserved F or W. A D gene is named only where the DNA matches it firmly. Expanded clones get a size class; other rows say once, few or many, or leave the size out.

size: once
J: TRBJ2-3
V: TRBV4-1
D: .
CDR3: CASSQGFKGGDTQYF
DNA: TGCGCCAGCAGCCAAGGGTTTAAGGGCGGGGATACGCAGTATTTT

size: .
J: TRBJ1-2
V: TRBV4-3
D: .
CDR3: CASSQDVAVVTSYGYTF
DNA: TGCGCCAGCAGCCAAGATGTGGCGGTTGTCACCTCCTATGGCTACACCTTC

size: .
J: TRBJ2-7
V: TRBV9
D: TRBD1
CDR3: CASSVSLGQGAGEQYF
DNA: TGTGCCAGCAGCGTATCCCTCGGACAGGGGGCGGGCGAGCAGTACTTC

size: .
J: TRBJ1-5
V: TRBV27
D: .
CDR3: CASSQGIGPNQPQHF
DNA: TGTGCCAGCAGCCAGGGGATAGGGCCCAATCAGCCCCAGCATTTT

size: few
J: TRBJ1-2
V: TRBV5-1
D: .
CDR3: CASSDGPGNYGYTF
DNA: TGCGCCAGCAGCGACGGACCGGGAAACTATGGCTACACCTTC

size: .
J: TRBJ1-2
V: TRBV27
D: .
CDR3: CASSFVNSNGYTF
DNA: TGTGCCAGCAGTTTTGTTAATAGTAATGGCTACACCTTC

size: .
J: TRBJ2-1
V: TRBV29-1
D: TRBD1
CDR3: CSVVGQGAPNEQFF
DNA: TGCAGCGTTGTGGGACAGGGGGCTCCAAATGAGCAGTTCTTC

size: .
J: TRBJ2-7
V: TRBV28
D: TRBD2
CDR3: CASSLATSGRAKYEQYF
DNA: TGTGCCAGCAGTTTGGCCACTAGCGGGAGGGCCAAGTACGAGCAGTACTTC

size: .
J: TRBJ2-1
V: TRBV4-1
D: TRBD2
CDR3: CASSEGLALYNEQFF
DNA: TGCGCCAGCAGCGAGGGACTAGCGTTATACAATGAGCAGTTCTTC

size: .
J: TRBJ1-1
V: TRBV5-6
D: .
CDR3: CASSATGTGRAEAFF
DNA: TGTGCCAGCAGCGCCACAGGGACGGGTCGTGCTGAAGCTTTCTTT

size: .
J: TRBJ2-5
V: TRBV25-1
D: TRBD2
CDR3: CASSDLAGYQETQYF
DNA: TGTGCCAGCAGTGATCTAGCGGGATACCAAGAGACCCAGTACTTC

size: .
J: TRBJ2-2
V: TRBV7-7
D: .
CDR3: CASSSRAVTGELFF
DNA: TGTGCTAGCAGCTCCCGCGCGGTCACCGGGGAGCTGTTTTTT

size: .
J: TRBJ2-2
V: TRBV7-8
D: TRBD2
CDR3: CATLRRLAGGGGTGELFF
DNA: TGTGCCACCCTTCGGAGGCTAGCGGGAGGCGGTGGCACCGGGGAGCTGTTTTTT

size: .
J: TRBJ2-7
V: TRBV6-2/TRBV6-3
D: .
CDR3: CASSYPQLSGPTYEQYF
DNA: TGTGCCAGCAGTTACCCGCAGTTGTCGGGTCCCACCTACGAGCAGTACTTC

size: .
J: TRBJ2-3
V: TRBV6-4
D: TRBD1
CDR3: CASSDTGGADTQYF
DNA: TGTGCCAGCAGTGACACAGGGGGCGCAGATACGCAGTATTTT

size: .
J: TRBJ1-5
V: TRBV18
D: TRBD1
CDR3: CASSPRTGWQPQHF
DNA: TGTGCCAGCTCACCACGGACAGGCTGGCAGCCCCAGCATTTT

size: once
J: TRBJ2-3
V: TRBV7-2
D: .
CDR3: CASSLVGGPTDTQYF
DNA: TGTGCCAGCAGCTTAGTAGGGGGTCCCACAGATACGCAGTATTTT

size: .
J: TRBJ2-3
V: TRBV7-6
D: .
CDR3: CASSLQGGRSTDTQYF
DNA: TGTGCCAGCAGCTTACAGGGCGGCCGAAGCACAGATACGCAGTATTTT

size: .
J: TRBJ1-1
V: TRBV5-5
D: .
CDR3: CASSSSWSGDTEAFF
DNA: TGTGCCAGCAGCTCTTCTTGGAGTGGTGACACTGAAGCTTTCTTT

size: .
J: TRBJ1-6
V: TRBV6-5
D: TRBD1
CDR3: CASGQGVFNSPLHF
DNA: TGTGCCAGCGGACAGGGGGTGTTTAATTCACCCCTCCACTTT

size: .
J: TRBJ2-3
V: TRBV6-5
D: .
CDR3: CASSYSGQGFTDTQYF
DNA: TGTGCCAGCAGTTACTCCGGGCAGGGGTTCACAGATACGCAGTATTTT

size: .
J: TRBJ2-2
V: TRBV19
D: TRBD1
CDR3: CASSIGQGRRELFF
DNA: TGTGCCAGTAGTATAGGACAGGGGCGAAGGGAGCTGTTTTTT

size: .
J: TRBJ2-3
V: TRBV15
D: .
CDR3: CATSRKQGGQLTDTQYF
DNA: TGTGCCACCAGCAGAAAACAAGGAGGTCAACTCACAGATACGCAGTATTTT

size: once
J: TRBJ1-2
V: TRBV6-5
D: TRBD1
CDR3: CASKRGQNYGYTF
DNA: TGTGCCAGCAAGAGGGGACAGAACTATGGCTACACCTTC

size: .
J: TRBJ1-1
V: TRBV5-1
D: .
CDR3: CASTRAAWGSANTEAFF
DNA: TGCGCCAGCACTCGGGCAGCTTGGGGCAGCGCAAACACTGAAGCTTTCTTT

size: .
J: TRBJ2-7
V: TRBV6-5
D: TRBD2
CDR3: CASSISLAGVYEQYF
DNA: TGTGCCAGCAGTATTTCACTAGCGGGGGTATACGAGCAGTACTTC

size: .
J: TRBJ2-2
V: TRBV29-1
D: .
CDR3: CSVGSGLPNGELFF
DNA: TGCAGCGTTGGTTCGGGGTTACCGAACGGGGAGCTGTTTTTT

size: .
J: TRBJ1-5
V: TRBV21-1
D: .
CDR3: CASSKAILAVSNQPQHF
DNA: TGTGCCAGCAGCAAAGCCATCTTAGCGGTAAGCAATCAGCCCCAGCATTTT

size: .
J: TRBJ2-1
V: TRBV7-9
D: .
CDR3: CASSLQGSSYNEQFF
DNA: TGTGCCAGCAGCTTACAGGGGTCCTCCTACAATGAGCAGTTCTTC

size: .
J: TRBJ1-5
V: TRBV6-6
D: .
CDR3: CASSYDGHQPQHF
DNA: TGTGCCAGCAGTTACGATGGGCATCAGCCCCAGCATTTT

size: .
J: TRBJ2-1
V: TRBV6-2/TRBV6-3
D: TRBD2
CDR3: CASSGSGGEYNEQFF
DNA: TGTGCCAGCAGTGGTAGCGGGGGGGAGTACAATGAGCAGTTCTTC

size: .
J: TRBJ2-2
V: TRBV18
D: .
CDR3: CASSPQGKRFANTGELFF
DNA: TGTGCCAGCTCACCACAGGGGAAAAGGTTCGCGAACACCGGGGAGCTGTTTTTT

size: .
J: TRBJ1-5
V: TRBV27
D: .
CDR3: CASRTTKGLNQPQHF
DNA: TGTGCCAGCAGGACGACTAAAGGGCTCAATCAGCCCCAGCATTTT

size: once
J: TRBJ1-1
V: TRBV6-6
D: .
CDR3: CASNQDSTEAFF
DNA: TGTGCCAGCAACCAGGACTCGACTGAAGCTTTCTTT

size: .
J: TRBJ2-5
V: TRBV9
D: TRBD2
CDR3: CASSVGGLAGETQYF
DNA: TGTGCCAGCAGCGTAGGTGGACTAGCGGGGGAGACCCAGTACTTC

size: .
J: TRBJ2-5
V: TRBV5-1
D: TRBD2
CDR3: CASTPIAGGPGETQYF
DNA: TGCGCCAGCACCCCAATAGCGGGAGGGCCGGGAGAGACCCAGTACTTC

size: few
J: TRBJ2-5
V: TRBV2
D: .
CDR3: CASSEATIRQETQYF
DNA: TGTGCCAGCAGTGAAGCGACAATACGTCAAGAGACCCAGTACTTC

size: .
J: TRBJ2-5
V: TRBV18
D: .
CDR3: CASSLSGQETQYF
DNA: TGTGCCAGCTCCCTTAGCGGCCAAGAGACCCAGTACTTC

size: .
J: TRBJ2-7
V: TRBV6-2/TRBV6-3
D: .
CDR3: CASSPQGSSYEQYF
DNA: TGTGCCAGCAGTCCGCAGGGGTCCTCCTACGAGCAGTACTTC

size: .
J: TRBJ2-1
V: TRBV11-3
D: TRBD1
CDR3: CASRRGRGQYNEQFF
DNA: TGTGCCAGCAGGAGGGGCAGGGGGCAATACAATGAGCAGTTCTTC

size: .
J: TRBJ2-7
V: TRBV6-5
D: .
CDR3: CASTRGHFSPYEQYF
DNA: TGTGCCAGTACCCGTGGACATTTTAGTCCCTACGAGCAGTACTTC

size: .
J: TRBJ2-3
V: TRBV19
D: TRBD2
CDR3: CASSIVAGGLTDTQYF
DNA: TGTGCCAGTAGTATCGTAGCGGGGGGGCTCACAGATACGCAGTATTTT

size: once
J: TRBJ2-7
V: TRBV2
D: TRBD2
CDR3: CASRAGSSGRAVEQYF
DNA: TGTGCCAGCAGGGCCGGGTCTAGCGGGAGGGCCGTCGAGCAGTACTTC

size: few
J: TRBJ2-7
V: TRBV4-3
D: .
CDR3: CASSQDRAGEQYF
DNA: TGCGCCAGCAGCCAAGATCGGGCGGGCGAGCAGTACTTC

size: .
J: TRBJ2-5
V: TRBV6-1
D: .
CDR3: CASSDGGAPGETQYF
DNA: TGTGCCAGCAGTGATGGGGGGGCCCCCGGGGAGACCCAGTACTTC

size: .
J: TRBJ2-7
V: TRBV3-1/TRBV3-2
D: .
CDR3: CASSPRSQGLTYEQYF
DNA: TGTGCCAGCAGCCCGCGAAGCCAGGGACTGACATACGAGCAGTACTTC

size: .
J: TRBJ2-5
V: TRBV4-2
D: .
CDR3: CASSQDERTQYF
DNA: TGTGCCAGCAGCCAAGATGAGAGGACCCAGTACTTC

size: .
J: TRBJ1-4
V: TRBV6-5
D: TRBD1
CDR3: CASRATGTGNEKLFF
DNA: TGTGCCAGCAGGGCTACCGGGACAGGGAATGAAAAACTGTTTTTT

size: .
J: TRBJ2-7
V: TRBV18
D: .
CDR3: CASSPTGPTSYEQYF
DNA: TGTGCCAGCTCACCGACGGGTCCTACCTCCTACGAGCAGTACTTC

size: .
J: TRBJ1-2
V: TRBV15
D: .
CDR3: CATSRAGSPYYGYTF
DNA: TGTGCCACCAGCAGAGCGGGTAGCCCGTACTATGGCTACACCTTC

size: .
J: TRBJ2-3
V: TRBV7-2
D: .
CDR3: CASSLGGASTDTQYF
DNA: TGTGCCAGCAGCTTAGGCGGGGCTAGCACAGATACGCAGTATTTT

size: .
J: TRBJ1-4
V: TRBV25-1
D: .
CDR3: CASSVFRGANEKLFF
DNA: TGTGCCAGCAGTGTCTTTCGGGGGGCGAATGAAAAACTGTTTTTT

size: .
J: TRBJ1-2
V: TRBV7-2
D: TRBD1
CDR3: CASSYLRDSIYGYTF
DNA: TGTGCCAGCAGCTACTTACGGGACAGTATATATGGCTACACCTTC